This T cell receptor (beta chain) originates from a study of OX40 agonist ivuxolimab in advanced cancers. TCRdb's table, derived via immunoSEQ multiplex PCR, lists solely in-frame clones and lacks some. Seen here are over 40,000 clones, about four fifths observed once, and the top ten hold about 4.6%. From germline, CDR1 is LNHDA and CDR2 SQIVND (reference sequence). The V gene lost 3 bases and the J gene lost 1 base, with 7 bases spanning the gap. This CDR3 is built from 13 residues. The sequence came from an adult with an advanced solid tumor such as melanoma, head and neck, liver or kidney cancer. This chain joins TRBV19 and TRBJ2-7, with unresolved D. This specimen consisted of CD4+ or CD8+ T cells sorted from blood, obtained in a trial of the OX40 agonist ivuxolimab. The CDR3 DNA reads as TGTGCCAGTAGTATCCCCCCGTCCTACGAGCAGTACTTC. It is translated as CASSIPPSYEQYF.